This entry is about one T cell receptor beta chain. The sample is drawn from a study of blood T cell repertoires in COVID-19. Study details: The samples span acute and convalescent COVID-19 from the United States, Italy and Spain.

Unmatched junction bases numbered 1, after V lost 7 bases and J lost 7 bases. The CDR3 has 11 amino acids. Per germline, CDR1 SEHNR and CDR2 FQNEAQ (reference sequence). Original handling: Reference gene primers were amplified, and this amplification served to estimate nucleated cell counts. This table comes from immunoSEQ multiplex PCR, and its TCRdb copy is limited to in-frame clones, with some not included. The V and J calls and clone size were taken over from that table, and D and trimming were inferred from the DNA. The data show approximately 310,000 clones, 85% seen once. Participants, about 18 to 90 years old, spanned fewer than 30 US areas. Participants were placed into cohorts based on the clinical history they reported.

The specimen was PBMCs or T cells enriched from blood (not recorded which). The TCR sequence derives from a woman aged 25 to 45 who had been exposed to COVID-19. V gene TRBV7-9 combines with J gene TRBJ2-1, with TRBD2 matching over 7 bases. The CDR3 is CASTGGNEQFF. DNA of the CDR3: TGTGCCAGCACCGGGGGGAATGAGCAGTTCTTC.